This T cell receptor (beta chain) comes out of a study of T-cell reconstitution after alpha-beta-depleted transplantation in children. The CDR3 contains 19 residues. The J segment lost 0 bases and the V segment lost 2 bases, leaving 11 bases of the junction unmatched. CDR1 and CDR2 from the germline V gene are SGHTA and FQGTGA. Regarding the study as a whole: Alpha-beta T cells about two months after transplant reportedly derived from several hundred expanded graft clones. Some patients' high day-60 TCRbeta diversity was attributed to recipient cells surviving conditioning. T-cell counts and diversity at one year post-transplant came mainly from newly produced T cells.

This clonotype was found a few times. Its target is not known. Unique molecular identifiers tagged the TCRbeta library. One entry per CDR3 protein, called by TCRdb with MiXCR from the PCR reads. Found here are some 600,000 distinct CDR3 sequences, around 13% of them singletons; the top ten hold 2.2%. V gene TRBV7-3 combines with J gene TRBJ2-1, with TRBD2 matching over 9 bases. The source was PBMCs, mostly from graft donor cells, collected 360 days after TCRalphabeta/CD19-depleted stem cell transplant. The source of this sequence is a male patient aged 10 to 17 who had a stem cell transplant for acute myeloid leukemia, so the T cells may come from the graft donor. For the CDR3, the DNA is TGTGCCAGCAGCTTAGTAAACATTTCGACTAGCGGCTCCTACAATGAGCAGTTCTTC. It specifies CASSLVNISTSGSYNEQFF.